This T cell receptor beta chain was captured by sequencing in a study of blood T cells in healthy people across ages. Study background: Per two T cells, about one barcoded beta molecule was captured through template switching.

Trimming cost V 7 bases and J 8 bases; bases outside gene matches: 10. The V gene's germline CDR1 is LGHNT and CDR2 FRNRAP. The CDR3 extends over 13 amino acids. This clonotype was counted a few times. Its antigen remains unidentified. Using a J-beta primer mix together with a sample-barcoded 5' primer, a second PCR was run for roughly 6 to 12 cycles. Each CDR3 protein is one row after TCRdb ran MiXCR on the 5' RACE reads. The sample yields 1,100,000 or so distinct CDR3 sequences, over 35% seen once. Findings of the study overall: TCR beta diversity, measured per million T cells, fell in a roughly linear way with age.

Caucasian individuals from Russia who were healthy and aged 6 to 90 acted as donors. Sequenced material: blood. The sequence came from a woman in her sixties or seventies in good health. The chain uses TRBV12-5 and TRBJ1-2, with TRBD1 matching over 7 bases. CDR3 DNA: TGTGCTAGTGTCGCCGAGGGGGCGAGGGGCTACACCTTC. Encoded protein: CASVAEGARGYTF.